This entry concerns a single T cell receptor beta chain. Its antigen is currently not known. Its ends do not fully match the called genes, so a read error is possible. Hyperthyroidism patients were newly diagnosed, had a disease duration of under 2 months, and were aged 18 to 65 years. Exclusion was applied to patients with uncontrolled infections, other autoimmune diseases, pregnancy or lactation. Clinical symptoms, serum thyroxine and TRAb, thyroid ultrasound, and orbital computed tomography formed the basis for the diagnoses. For progressor patients, blood was drawn at the first diagnosis of hyperthyroidism, before any ophthalmopathy symptoms had appeared. PBMCs were separated from under 12 ml of fresh peripheral blood using Ficoll-Paque density gradient centrifugation. Progressor patients were initially diagnosed with Graves' hyperthyroidism and developed ophthalmopathy during follow-up. Total RNA was extracted using Trizol reagent, and RNA quality was assessed on an Agilent 2100 Bioanalyzer.

This record belongs to a study of T cells in Graves' hyperthyroidism and ophthalmopathy (dated by TCRdb to the late 2010s). Concerning the study at large: Peripheral blood was sampled at the time of initial diagnosis, prior to any treatment. Thyroid tissue and blood T-cell repertoires from several Graves' hyperthyroidism patients were also compared in the study. According to the paper, TCR Vbeta CDR3 sequencing was carried out on approximately 140 peripheral blood samples, which came from under 50 ophthalmopathy, around 75 hyperthyroidism and approximately 17 progressor patients. To identify distinguishing TCR V-J signatures, a discovery cohort of 90 to 100 patients was used, comprising some 45 with Graves' ophthalmopathy and roughly 60 with stable Graves' hyperthyroidism. The approximately 90 discovery patients were divided at random into training and test sets in a 7:3 ratio. Prospective prediction of ophthalmopathy was tested in an independent validation cohort consisting of some 18 hyperthyroidism patients and approximately 16 patients who later progressed to ophthalmopathy. After sampling, hyperthyroidism patients received methimazole starting at 30 mg daily, and ophthalmopathy patients received high-dose intravenous methylprednisolone.

The full study reports these points: In validation, the model predicted progression to ophthalmopathy with around 71% sensitivity and around 72% specificity, a median of approximately 6.7 months before onset. A 13 V-J signature model separated ophthalmopathy from stable hyperthyroidism, with about 88% sensitivity and about 81% specificity in cross-validation and 80%/75% in testing. No statistical method was used to set the sample size in advance, and investigators knew the group allocation. Most expanded thyroid clonotypes (frequency above 0.001) were also detected in blood, a finding suggesting that blood repertoires may reflect thyroid immune responses.

The TCR beta CDR3 regions were amplified from RNA transcripts. A first-round RT-PCR of the TCR CDR3 used the HTBI primer set with the Qiagen OneStep RT-PCR kit. Libraries were constructed in a second round of multiplex PCR, after which size selection and purification were carried out. Sequencing of the libraries was done on an Illumina HiSeq2000 using paired-end 100 bp reads. From the authors' description of their analysis: SOAPnuke was used to process the raw data, with reads discarded if the reads contained adapters or uncalled bases, had a mean Phred below 15, or lacked an exact constant-primer or identifier match. High-quality paired reads were merged with COPE v1.2.5, and unique nucleotide sequences were defined as clonotypes. MiTCR v1.1 was used to align the clonotypes against IMGT TRBV, TRBD and TRBJ reference segments. Only V-J combinations with frequency above 0.0001, covering 99% to 99.2% of repertoires, were analysed. A TCS score was defined as the ratio between F50 (clonal expansion) and ExV (chaos), using BLOSUM62-based TCRdist between CDR3 peptides within each V-J. Welch's t-statistics and random forest reduced several hundred V-J features to 10 to 15, which were used in a naive Bayes classifier (R e1071). Through fastp at Q25 and MiXCR, TCRdb rebuilt clones from the public reads, retaining in-frame beta chains. Each CDR3 protein gets just one entry, which takes the most common genes and DNA from the rows behind it. These V and J calls are TCRdb output, not the study's own analysis. In all, the sample holds over 700,000 distinct CDR3 sequences, and about 17% of those were seen once. The ten largest clonotypes hold roughly 17% of the sample.

The CDR3 runs 15 residues from the cysteine to the phenylalanine. Solely the CDR3 DNA is kept, with 45 bases framed from the first base. According to the germline V gene, CDR1 reads MNHNS and CDR2 reads SASEGT. The V and J segments used are TRBV6-1 and TRBJ1-1, with the identity of the D gene unclear. The TCR was taken from a woman aged 45-59 years with Graves' hyperthyroidism that later progressed to Graves' ophthalmopathy. The specimen sequenced was blood. DNA sequence: TGCGCCAGCAGGATGAGGAGGCAGGTTGCCACTGAAGCTTTCTTT. The encoded protein is CASRMRRQVATEAFF.